This TCR beta chain was identified in a study of graft-versus-host responses after intestinal transplantation. Study background: Transplants were multivisceral, liver-intestinal, or isolated intestinal. For around 3 years after anti-thymocyte globulin induction, all recipients took tacrolimus and steroids.

The method was immunoSEQ multiplex PCR; TCRdb's version includes in-frame clones alone and lacks a portion of them. The table lists approximately 70,000 clones, around nine tenths of them singletons. General study results and limits: With peak circulating GvH clone levels came an association with early post-transplant HvG declines.

The posterior iliac crest or another site supplied bone marrow after transplant. CDR1 and CDR2 (germline): SGHRS, YFSETQ. This CDR3 has 14 amino acids. The V end was cut by 7 bases, the J end by 17 bases, with 25 bases between. As for this clone: The target antigen is unknown.

The chain is built from TRBV5-1 and TRBJ2-6; D is possibly TRBD1 or TRBD2 (5 bases each). The source material was bone marrow, sampled less than 750 days after intestinal transplantation. The TCR was taken from a human patient who received an intestinal transplant, so some T cells may come from the graft donor. CDR3 protein: CASQGGFGANVMTF. The CDR3 DNA is TGCGCCAGCCAAGGCGGGTTTGGGGCCAACGTAATGACTTTC. The whole variable domain, remainder taken from reference TRBV5-1 and TRBJ2-6, is KAGVTQTPRYLIKTRGQQVTLSCSPISGHRSVSWYQQTPGQGLQFLFEYFSETQRNKGNFPGRFSGRQFSNSRSEMNVSTLELGDSALYLCASQGGFGANVMTFGAGSRLTVL.